Following are 26 T cell receptor beta chains from one sample sequenced in a study of T cells in Graves' hyperthyroidism and ophthalmopathy (dated by TCRdb to the late 2010s). Libraries were made using multiplex PCR. The instrument given in TCRdb is Illumina HiSeq 2000. The TCR beta CDR3 regions were amplified from the RNA transcripts. The TCR CDR3 was subjected to a first round of RT-PCR using the HTBI primer set and the Qiagen OneStep RT-PCR kit. In-frame beta chains were kept once TCRdb had trimmed the public reads at Q25 with fastp and called clones with MiXCR. Each CDR3 protein gets just one entry, which takes the most common genes and DNA from the rows behind it. The sample table holds 200,000 to 300,000 distinct CDR3 sequences, of which approximately 16% were seen once. The ten largest make up about 30% of the sample. The sequenced sample was blood. Source of these receptors: a young woman with Graves' ophthalmopathy.

This clonotype was recorded many times. This chain connects TRBV20-1 to TRBJ1-3; tentative D call: TRBD1 (6 bases). Trimming removed 0 bases from V and 3 bases from J, with 15 bases in between. This CDR3 has 16 amino acids. The germline gives CDR1 DFQATT, CDR2 SNEGSKA (reference sequence). CDR3 DNA sequence: TGCAGTGCTAGAGATGCCCGTCAGGGGTATGGAAACACCATATATTTT. It translates to CSARDARQGYGNTIYF.

This clonotype was seen at least ten times. This CDR3 is CASSDPDGGRNTIYF. The CDR3 DNA follows: TGTGCCAGCAGTGACCCCGACGGAGGAAGAAACACCATATATTTT. V usage is TRBV2 and J usage is TRBJ1-3, with D uncertain. The CDR3 runs 15 residues. Germline CDR1 and CDR2: SNHLY and FYNNEI. Trimming took 3 bases from V and 5 from J, leaving 14 bases between them.

Many counts were recorded for this clonotype. The chain recombines TRBV15 with TRBJ1-1; 7 bases map to TRBD1. V shed 0 bases and J 1 base; nucleotides not matched to a gene: 2. This CDR3 is built from 15 residues. In germline, CDR1 is LNHNV, CDR2 YYDKDF (reference sequence). As DNA, the CDR3 is TGTGCCACCAGCAGAGAGGGGACAGCGAACACTGAAGCTTTCTTT. Translated: CATSREGTANTEAFF.

This clonotype was detected ten times or more. The chain couples TRBV28 to TRBJ2-7, with D perhaps TRBD2 (6 bases). Germline-derived CDR1 and CDR2 are MDHEN and SYDVKM. CDR3 length: 14 amino acids. V gave up 5 bases and J gave up 6 bases, with 17 bases separating them. The CDR3 DNA reads as TGTGCCAGCAGTCCAAGAACGTCCGGGAGCGAGCAGTACTTC. This codes for CASSPRTSGSEQYF.

This chain links TRBV11-2 with TRBJ2-2, with TRBD2 identical over 10 bases. Losses at the gene ends were 4 bases for V and 7 bases for J; bases not matched to a gene: 6. The CDR3 has 15 amino acids. Germline CDR1 is SGHAT and CDR2 is FQNNGV. CDR3 region: CASSSTGTSVGELFF. CDR3 DNA: TGTGCCAGCAGCTCAACCGGGACTAGCGTCGGGGAGCTGTTTTTT.

This clonotype was seen a handful of times. A read error may explain this, as a much larger clone is one base away. The CDR3 loop reads CASSLLQGLGEKLFF. The CDR3 DNA is TGTGCCAGCAGCCTACTACAGGGCCTGGGGGAAAAACTGTTTTTT. The V and J genes are TRBV28 and TRBJ1-4; D is possibly TRBD1 (6 bases). CDR3 length: 15 amino acids. The V end was cut by 6 bases, the J end by 8 bases, with 19 bases between. Germline-derived CDR1 and CDR2 are MDHEN and SYDVKM.

Regarding this clonotype: This could be a read error, since a much larger clone is one nucleotide away. The rearrangement links TRBV7-9 to TRBJ1-2; no reliable D call. Deletions cut 4 bases from V and 0 bases from J, with 9 bases between. CDR3 length equals 14 residues. Germline loops: CDR1 SEHNR, CDR2 FQNEAQ (reference sequence). The CDR3 DNA sequence: TGTGCCAGCAGCTCTGATGGCCCTAACTATGGCTACACCTTC. The encoded protein is CASSSDGPNYGYTF.

This clonotype appeared many times. The rearrangement joins TRBV2 to TRBJ2-5; no firm D call. The CDR3 sequence is 13 residues long. V shed 6 bases and J shed 0 bases, with 8 bases lying between them. Germline values: CDR1 SNHLY, CDR2 FYNNEI. CDR3 in amino acids: CASRPWDQETQYF. The CDR3 nucleotides read TGTGCCAGCAGACCCTGGGACCAAGAGACCCAGTACTTC.

The table lists this clonotype with many counts. The V and J genes are TRBV18 and TRBJ2-1; D unresolved. The CDR3 sequence is 13 residues long. The V gene lost 2 bases and the J gene lost 8 bases, with 10 bases spanning the gap. Germline V gene lookup returns CDR1 KGHSH and CDR2 LQKENI. CDR3 residues: CASSPWVPYEQFF. The CDR3 DNA reads TGTGCCAGCTCACCATGGGTCCCCTATGAGCAGTTCTTC.

This clonotype was detected ten times or more. The chain has TRBV7-9 and TRBJ2-3; tentatively, D is TRBD2 (5 bases). Germline V CDR1 and CDR2: SEHNR, FQNEAQ (reference sequence). This CDR3 region has 14 residues. V lost 5 bases, J lost 0 bases, and 9 bases lay in between. The CDR3 here is CASSPPGSTDTQYF. CDR3 DNA sequence: TGTGCCAGCAGCCCTCCGGGAAGCACAGATACGCAGTATTTT.

This clonotype was recorded at least ten times. V and J are TRBV20-1 and TRBJ1-1; 9 bases map to TRBD1. There are 11 residues in the CDR3. Germline V gene data show CDR1 as DFQATT and CDR2 as SNEGSKA (reference sequence). CDR3 sequence (DNA): TGCAGGGTACAGGGGGCGGCTGAAGCTTTCTTT. Translated: CRVQGAAEAFF.

J is TRBJ2-7 and V is TRBV5-4, with TRBD1 matching 8 bases. This CDR3 is 12 amino acids long. V shed 4 bases, J shed 10 bases, and the junction held 7 bases outside the gene matches. CDR1 and CDR2 from the germline V gene are SGHNT and YYREEE (reference sequence). The CDR3 protein is CASSRTGREQYF. CDR3 in DNA: TGTGCCAGCAGCCGGACAGGGCGTGAACAGTACTTC.

This clonotype was recorded at least ten times. The rearrangement uses TRBV20-1 and TRBJ1-1; tentative D call: TRBD1 (5 bases). V lost 3 bases and J 4 bases, leaving 9 bases between the germline ends. Looked up from germline, CDR1 is DFQATT and CDR2 is SNEGSKA (reference sequence). The CDR3 length is 12 residues. The CDR3 spells CSARQGGTEAFF. CDR3 bases: TGCAGTGCTAGGCAGGGTGGCACTGAAGCTTTCTTT.

This rearrangement joins TRBV5-8 to TRBJ2-1, with 10 bases identical to TRBD1. The CDR3 sequence is 16 residues long. V lost 0 bases and J lost 6; bases outside the gene matches: 6. The germline CDR1 and CDR2 sequences are SGHTS and YDEGEE. The CDR3 reads CASSLGRDRGLNEQFF. The CDR3 nucleotides are TGTGCCAGCAGCTTGGGCCGGGACAGGGGCCTCAATGAGCAGTTCTTC.

This clonotype was seen repeatedly, ten times or more. This chain links TRBV11-2 with TRBJ2-7; 7 bases map to TRBD1. The CDR3 length is 14 residues. The germline V gene encodes CDR1 SGHAT and CDR2 FQNNGV. The ends lost 5 bases at V and 3 bases at J; junction bases unmatched: 7. CDR3 sequence (DNA): TGTGCCAGCAGCGTAACGGGACAGCGCTACGAGCAGTACTTC. The encoded protein is CASSVTGQRYEQYF. The full variable domain, rest sourced from reference TRBV11-2 and TRBJ2-7, is EAGVAQSPRYKIIEKRQSVAFWCNPISGHATLYWYQQILGQGPKLLIQFQNNGVVDDSQLPKDRFSAERLKGVDSTLKIQPAKLEDSAVYLCASSVTGQRYEQYFGPGTRLTVT.

There are many counts of this clonotype. The V call is TRBV11-1, the J call TRBJ2-2; 7 bases line up with TRBD2. After removal of 3 bases from V and 11 bases from J, the junction contained 12 bases not matched to a gene. This CDR3 is built from 15 residues. Germline V gives CDR1 SGHAT, CDR2 FQDESV (reference sequence). The CDR3 nucleotides read TGTGCCAGCAGCTTGGGGGGGACGGAGAGTGGAGAGCTGTTTTTT. Protein product: CASSLGGTESGELFF.

This clonotype was recorded once. Given a much more abundant clone one base away, this may be a read error. The conserved closing phenylalanine or tryptophan is absent in this CDR3, likely reflecting a read error. This chain uses TRBV16 with TRBJ1-3, with 8 bases identical to TRBD1. The CDR3 has 16 amino acids. Germline values: CDR1 KGHSY, CDR2 FQNENV. Germline trimming cut 4 bases from V and 0 bases from J; bases unmatched to any gene: 5. As DNA, the CDR3 is TGTGCCAGCAGCCGGTTTGGACAGGGCTCTGGAAACACCATATATCTT. Its translation: CASSRFGQGSGNTIYL.

This chain joins TRBV27 and TRBJ1-5, with 9 bases identical to TRBD1. CDR1 MNHEY and CDR2 SMNVEV come from the germline V gene (reference sequence). CDR3 length: 16 residues. V dropped 5 bases and J dropped 7; count of bases not matched to a gene: 12. The chain's CDR3 is CASSAPTGGSRQPQHF. The CDR3 nucleotides read TGTGCCAGCAGTGCCCCGACAGGGGGAAGTCGGCAGCCCCAGCATTTT.

This clonotype was observed many times. The genes are TRBV20-1 and TRBJ1-2, with 7 bases fitting TRBD1. Germline CDR1 is DFQATT and CDR2 is SNEGSKA (reference sequence). This CDR3 has 14 residues. V lost 6 bases and J lost 4; bases outside the gene matches: 11. CDR3 sequence reads: CSARDSSNFYGYTF. The CDR3 bases are TGCAGTGCCCGGGACAGCTCGAATTTCTATGGCTACACCTTC.

This clonotype was seen at least ten times. The genes are TRBV12-3 or TRBV12-4 and TRBJ1-6; no definite D call. V lost 3 bases to trimming and J lost 8 bases, with 8 bases between them. The CDR3 is 13 amino acids. CDR3 amino acids: CASSLREDSPLHF. The CDR3 DNA sequence: TGTGCCAGCAGTTTGAGGGAGGATTCACCCCTCCACTTT.

The table lists this clonotype with many counts. CDR3 residues: CASSLGGGPGDTQYF. CDR3 DNA sequence: TGCGCCAGCAGCTTAGGGGGAGGGCCCGGAGATACGCAGTATTTT. The J gene is TRBJ2-3, the V gene TRBV5-1, with a tentative D call TRBD2 (7 bases). CDR3 size: 15 residues. V was clipped by 2 bases and J by 5 bases, with 15 bases between them. Germline CDR1 reads SGHRS; CDR2 reads YFSETQ. Complete variable domain (other parts from reference TRBV5-1 and TRBJ2-3): KAGVTQTPRYLIKTRGQQVTLSCSPISGHRSVSWYQQTPGQGLQFLFEYFSETQRNKGNFPGRFSGRQFSNSRSEMNVSTLELGDSALYLCASSLGGGPGDTQYFGPGTRLTVL.

This clonotype has at least ten counts. V usage is TRBV5-6 and J usage is TRBJ1-4; 7 nucleotides align to TRBD1. Germline trimming cut 2 bases from V and 8 bases from J; bases unmatched to any gene: 3. CDR1 SGHDT and CDR2 YYEEEE come from the germline V gene. The CDR3 runs to 13 residues. The DNA of the CDR3 is TGTGCCAGCAGCTTCGGGACAGAAGAAAAACTGTTTTTT. The encoded protein is CASSFGTEEKLFF.

This clonotype was picked up many times. The J gene is TRBJ2-1, the V gene TRBV7-9; the D gene is possibly TRBD1 (5 bases). The CDR3 is 16 amino acids. Deletions cut 5 bases from V and 4 bases from J, with 18 bases between. Germline CDR1 SEHNR, CDR2 FQNEAQ (reference sequence). CDR3 residues: CASSPPQGSPYNEQFF. The CDR3 bases are TGTGCCAGCAGCCCACCCCAGGGTTCTCCGTACAATGAGCAGTTCTTC.

This clonotype was counted many times. The chain joins TRBV28 to TRBJ1-2; no clear D gene. The CDR3 runs 15 residues. Looked up from germline, CDR1 is MDHEN and CDR2 is SYDVKM. Trimming pared 3 bases from V and 6 bases from J, leaving 17 bases between. The CDR3 DNA reads TGTGCCAGCAGTTTTATCGGGATAGGGCAGGATGGCTACACCTTC. It is translated as CASSFIGIGQDGYTF.

This clonotype was recorded many times. V usage is TRBV7-9 and J usage is TRBJ2-1; D is ambiguous. Trimming left V 2 bases short and J 14 bases short, with 16 bases between. Germline CDR1 is SEHNR and CDR2 is FQNEAQ (reference sequence). This CDR3 is built from 13 residues. The CDR3 DNA sequence: TGTGCCAGCAGCTTAAATCGTCAAGGTATTGAGTTCTTC. It codes for CASSLNRQGIEFF.

Ten or more counts support this clonotype. The CDR3 reads CASSPGTELYSEQYF. For the CDR3, the DNA is TGTGCCAGCAGCCCTGGGACAGAACTCTACTCCGAGCAGTACTTC. The V and J genes are TRBV7-6 and TRBJ2-7, with 7 bases that match TRBD1. The CDR3 is made up of 15 amino acids. Losses at the gene ends were 5 bases for V and 6 bases for J; bases not matched to a gene: 13. Germline-derived CDR1 and CDR2 are SGHVS and FNYEAQ.